The rows below give T cell receptor beta chains drawn from one sample of a study of regulatory T cells in long-lasting Graves disease. TCRdb itself ran the multiplex PCR reads through MiXCR, one entry per CDR3 protein. This table has 500,000 or so distinct CDR3 sequences, approximately 14% appearing once. These records were also assigned to another study, of T cells in Graves' hyperthyroidism and ophthalmopathy.

The specimen was peripheral blood mononuclear cells (PBMCs), collected at new diagnosis, from a patient treated with antithyroid drugs. Source of these receptors: a woman in her fifties or sixties with Graves disease. Each CDR3 is given without its conserved first and last residue.

TRBV4-1,TRBJ2-7,ASSQDPGVLTYEQY
TRBV18,TRBJ2-2,ASSPGHRETNTGELF
TRBV9,TRBJ1-3,ASSVGDRGPGNTIY
TRBV20-1,TRBJ2-1,SARDIPAEALNEQF
TRBV5-6,TRBJ1-4,ASSLAVTENEKLF
TRBV5-6,TRBJ2-1,ASSPGVSYNEQF
TRBV12-3/TRBV12-4,TRBJ2-5,ASRSGTSYTLGETQY
TRBV24-1,TRBJ1-2,ATSAGEEEGYT
TRBV24-1,TRBJ1-4,ATSDAGSPTTNEKLF
TRBV27,TRBJ1-4,ASGQQGINEKLF
TRBV10-1,TRBJ2-1,ASTKGLAGNEQF
TRBV3-1,TRBJ1-3,ASSQDLAVSGNTIY
TRBV9,TRBJ2-1,ASSVGLAGGPRDNEQF
TRBV20-1,TRBJ2-7,SARDRGLSYEQY
TRBV12-3/TRBV12-4,TRBJ2-2,ASRDMQPAGELF
TRBV5-1,TRBJ1-4,ASSLREGNEELF
TRBV5-1,TRBJ2-1,ASSLAINNEQF
TRBV7-2,TRBJ2-2,ASSAGLAGGYTGELF
TRBV7-8,TRBJ1-4,ASSRQGAREKLF
TRBV24-1,TRBJ2-5,ATSDLGTSGQETQY
TRBV2,TRBJ2-6,ASSEGISGANVLT
TRBV6-5,TRBJ2-1,ASSYSAENYEQF
TRBV4-2,TRBJ2-3,ASSQGSEGRPTDTQY
TRBV25-1,TRBJ2-7,ASKKTRTSGYEQY
TRBV5-8,TRBJ2-3,ASSLGTSGLSTDTQY
TRBV24-1,TRBJ2-1,ATSDPRTGGSYNEQF
TRBV12-3/TRBV12-4,TRBJ1-1,ASTQIGGAGTEAF
TRBV5-4,TRBJ2-3,ASSLVAGAPDTQY
TRBV19,TRBJ2-7,ASSIVHRRDEQY
TRBV5-5,TRBJ2-7,ASSSPRGQVYEQY
TRBV6-5,TRBJ2-7,ASSSHQLGDRSSYEQY
TRBV20-1,TRBJ1-1,SARAPGQRDEAF
TRBV24-1,TRBJ2-1,ATSDPGTSYNEQF
TRBV12-3/TRBV12-4,TRBJ2-2,ASSAWDTSTGELF
TRBV20-1,TRBJ2-1,SARDLGLAEYNEQF
TRBV28,TRBJ2-2,ASSDLRRNTGELF
TRBV24-1,TRBJ2-1,ATSHTEDNEQF
TRBV6-1,TRBJ2-1,ASSTTGIGAREQS
TRBV5-6,TRBJ2-7,ASSFERLAGYEQY
TRBV12-3/TRBV12-4,TRBJ2-7,ATRGGGTLDEQY
TRBV11-2,TRBJ2-1,ASSPERTGISEQF
TRBV7-9,TRBJ2-7,ASSQAGFNYEQY
TRBV10-3,TRBJ1-2,AISESYRWGEGYT
TRBV5-1,TRBJ2-3,ASSLAAGAADTQY
TRBV2,TRBJ1-5,ASADPRTGAQPQH
TRBV6-1,TRBJ2-7,ASGYTGSSYEQY
TRBV2,TRBJ1-5,ASSLTDPNQPQH
TRBV7-3,TRBJ2-1,ASSFARGNEQF
TRBV10-3,TRBJ2-2,AISSLAGEIGELF
TRBV30,TRBJ2-1,AWTKLAGGSYNEQF
TRBV6-2/TRBV6-3,TRBJ2-1,ASSGVAGVGNEQF
TRBV9,TRBJ2-5,ASSVVIGETQY
TRBV28,TRBJ2-3,ASSLRQGGDTQY
TRBV2,TRBJ1-5,ASSAYRGGNQPQH